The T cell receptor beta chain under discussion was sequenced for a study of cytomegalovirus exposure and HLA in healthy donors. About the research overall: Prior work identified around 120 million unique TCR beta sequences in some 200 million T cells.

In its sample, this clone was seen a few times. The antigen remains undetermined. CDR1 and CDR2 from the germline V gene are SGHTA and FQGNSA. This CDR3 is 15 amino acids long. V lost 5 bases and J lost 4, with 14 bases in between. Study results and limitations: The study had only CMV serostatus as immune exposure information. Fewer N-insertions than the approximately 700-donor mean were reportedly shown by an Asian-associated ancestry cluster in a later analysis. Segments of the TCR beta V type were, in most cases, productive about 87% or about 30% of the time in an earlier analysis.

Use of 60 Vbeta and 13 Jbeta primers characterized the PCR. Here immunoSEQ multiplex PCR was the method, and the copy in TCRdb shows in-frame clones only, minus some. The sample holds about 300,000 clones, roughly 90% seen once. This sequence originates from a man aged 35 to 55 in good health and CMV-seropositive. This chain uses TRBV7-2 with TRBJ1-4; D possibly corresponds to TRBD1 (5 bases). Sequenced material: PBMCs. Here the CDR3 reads CASSPRWGRNEKLFF. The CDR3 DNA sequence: TGTGCCAGCAGCCCCCGGTGGGGCCGTAATGAAAAACTGTTTTTT.